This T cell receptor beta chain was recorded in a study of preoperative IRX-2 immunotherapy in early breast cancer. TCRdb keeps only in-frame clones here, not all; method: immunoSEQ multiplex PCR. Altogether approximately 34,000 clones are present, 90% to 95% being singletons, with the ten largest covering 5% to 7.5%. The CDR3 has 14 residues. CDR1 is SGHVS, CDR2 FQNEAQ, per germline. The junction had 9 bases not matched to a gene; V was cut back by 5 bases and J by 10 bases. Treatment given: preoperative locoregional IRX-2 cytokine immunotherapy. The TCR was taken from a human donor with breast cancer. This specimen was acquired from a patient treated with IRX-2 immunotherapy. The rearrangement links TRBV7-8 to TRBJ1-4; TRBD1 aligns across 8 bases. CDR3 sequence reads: CASSPQTGVVKLFF. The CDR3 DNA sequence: TGTGCCAGCAGCCCTCAGACAGGGGTGGTAAAACTGTTTTTT.